This T cell receptor (beta chain) stems from a study of blood T cell repertoires in COVID-19. Study context: COVID-19 samples from acute and convalescent phases originated in the United States, Italy and Spain. Sources were T cells, B-cell-depleted T cells, or PBMCs; the material itself was cDNA or gDNA.

Germline lookup yields CDR1 SGHRS and CDR2 YFSETQ. Unmatched junction bases numbered 7, after V lost 3 bases and J lost 6 bases. This CDR3 region has 15 residues. In the study's own analysis: The assay estimated nucleated cells by amplifying reference gene primers. Method: immunoSEQ multiplex PCR; TCRdb's copy keeps in-frame clones and lacks some. V and J calls and clone size follow that table, whereas D and trimming were derived from the DNA. The sample holds 200,000 to 250,000 clones, around four fifths seen once. The chain employs TRBV5-1 and TRBJ2-2; 8 bases map to TRBD2. The TCR sequence derives from an elderly woman with active or convalescent COVID-19. Sequencing was done on a sample of peripheral blood. CDR3 residues: CASSSTRGGSGELFF. The DNA for the CDR3 is TGCGCCAGCAGCTCCACTCGGGGGGGCTCCGGGGAGCTGTTTTTT. The complete variable domain, with remaining parts taken from reference TRBV5-1 and TRBJ2-2, reads KAGVTQTPRYLIKTRGQQVTLSCSPISGHRSVSWYQQTPGQGLQFLFEYFSETQRNKGNFPGRFSGRQFSNSRSEMNVSTLELGDSALYLCASSSTRGGSGELFFGEGSRLTVL.